These 23 T cell receptor beta chains were all obtained from the same sample, sequenced in a study of blood T cell repertoires in COVID-19. Sequenced by immunoSEQ multiplex PCR; TCRdb stores in-frame clones only, minus some. This sample yields more than 200,000 clones, of which around 84% are seen a single time; 1.5% to 2% belongs to the top ten. The sequenced sample consisted of PBMCs or T cells enriched from blood (not recorded which). The receptor set was obtained from a middle-aged man who had recovered from COVID-19.

The chain couples TRBV11-3 to TRBJ2-7, with TRBD2 identical over 7 bases. With V trimmed by 5 bases and J by 3 bases, 4 bases remained unmatched. Germline CDR1 and CDR2: SGHNT and YENEEA. This CDR3 is 13 amino acids long. The CDR3 is CASSIRGDYEQYF. CDR3 bases: TGTGCCAGCAGCATCCGGGGGGACTACGAGCAGTACTTC.

This sequence joins TRBV5-8 and TRBJ2-1; TRBD2 might be the D (6 bases). Germline-derived CDR1 and CDR2 are SGHTS and YDEGEE. CDR3 length: 16 amino acids. Trimming took 7 bases from V and 0 from J, leaving 17 bases between them. This CDR3 is CASGYRPGVSYNEQFF. In DNA, the CDR3 is TGTGCCAGCGGTTATCGTCCGGGAGTCTCCTACAATGAGCAGTTCTTC.

The genes are TRBV7-9 and TRBJ2-5, with 13 bases identical to TRBD2. CDR1 is SEHNR, CDR2 FQNEAQ, per germline (reference sequence). Trimming took 1 base from V and 2 from J; bases not matched to a gene: 4. This CDR3 contains 17 residues. In nucleotides, the CDR3 is TGTGCCAGCAGCTTAGGACTAGCGGGGGGATTACAAGAGACCCAGTACTTC. This codes for CASSLGLAGGLQETQYF. Combining the CDR3 with reference TRBV7-9 and TRBJ2-5 gives the whole variable domain DTGVSQNPRHKITKRGQNVTFRCDPISEHNRLYWYRQTLGQGPEFLTYFQNEAQLEKSRLLSDRFSAERPKGSFSTLEIQRTEQGDSAMYLCASSLGLAGGLQETQYFGPGTRLLVL.

The rearrangement joins TRBV7-9 to TRBJ2-7; TRBD1 agrees at 8 bases. CDR1 and CDR2 from the germline V gene are SEHNR and FQNEAQ (reference sequence). The CDR3 spans 19 residues. V was pared by 5 bases and J by 6 bases, with 24 bases of the junction left unmatched. The CDR3 loop reads CASSRPDLTGAKVEAEQYF. In nucleotides, the CDR3 is TGTGCCAGCAGCCGCCCCGACCTGACAGGGGCCAAGGTAGAAGCCGAGCAGTACTTC.

The V call is TRBV27, the J call TRBJ2-3; D may be TRBD2 (5 bases). The CDR3 sequence is 15 residues long. Germline lookup yields CDR1 MNHEY and CDR2 SMNVEV (reference sequence). Trimming removed 1 base from V and 4 bases from J, with 12 bases in between. DNA of the CDR3: TGTGCCAGCAGTTTATGGCTAGCCAGACCAGATACGCAGTATTTT. Amino acid sequence: CASSLWLARPDTQYF.

The chain recombines TRBV15 with TRBJ2-5; 7 bases fit TRBD2. The junction had 8 bases not matched to a gene; V was cut back by 5 bases and J by 2 bases. CDR3 length: 15 residues. Germline V gene sequence: CDR1 LNHNV, CDR2 YYDKDF (reference sequence). CDR3 DNA: TGTGCCACCAGCCTTCTAGCGGAACCACAAGAGACCCAGTACTTC. It codes for CATSLLAEPQETQYF.

The genes are TRBV7-9 and TRBJ1-4; D uncertain. Between the trimmed V and J ends, which lost 2 bases and 7 bases, there was a span of 11 bases. Germline-derived CDR1 and CDR2 are SEHNR and FQNEAQ (reference sequence). The CDR3 has 14 amino acids. In DNA form, the CDR3 reads TGTGCCAGCAGCTTAACGTCGGGTGGTGAAAAACTGTTTTTT. It translates to CASSLTSGGEKLFF.

The V and J genes are TRBV5-1 and TRBJ2-7; D not resolved. Per germline, CDR1 SGHRS and CDR2 YFSETQ. The CDR3 sequence is 14 residues long. Trimming left V 2 bases short and J 6 bases short, with 15 bases between. The CDR3 nucleotides read TGCGCCAGCAGCTTATTGGCAGCCGGCGGCGAGCAGTACTTC. This translates into CASSLLAAGGEQYF.

The CDR3 DNA sequence: TGCGCCAGCAGCCAAGATGGTTACGGAGAAAACTATGGCTACACCTTC. It codes for CASSQDGYGENYGYTF. The chain uses TRBV4-3 and TRBJ1-2; D remains unclear. The CDR3 runs to 16 residues. The ends were cut back, 0 bases at V and 2 bases at J, with 13 bases in the middle. Germline CDR1 reads LGHNA; CDR2 reads YSLEER.

In its sample, this clone was seen a few times. This chain links TRBV7-3 with TRBJ2-5, with 9 bases that match TRBD1. Germline CDR1 is SGHTA and CDR2 is FQGTGA. Trimming at V came to 4 bases and at J to 4 bases, leaving 10 bases not matched to a gene. The length of the CDR3 is 16 residues. The CDR3 loop is CASSSQGARLGETQYF. The DNA for the CDR3 is TGTGCCAGCAGCTCACAGGGGGCAAGGCTCGGAGAGACCCAGTACTTC.

This clone is a singleton in its sample. The genes are TRBV12-3 or TRBV12-4 and TRBJ1-1; D is unclear. Between the trimmed V and J ends, which lost 3 bases and 5 bases, there was a span of 7 bases. CDR3 size: 12 residues. This CDR3 reads CASSLSRTEAFF. In nucleotides, the CDR3 is TGTGCCAGCAGTTTGTCGCGTACTGAAGCTTTCTTT.

The chain's CDR3 is CASSLTESYEQYF. In nucleotides, the CDR3 is TGTGCCAGCAGCCTCACAGAGTCCTACGAGCAGTACTTC. This chain connects TRBV5-6 to TRBJ2-7; no firm D call. Between the trimmed V and J ends, which lost 4 bases and 1 base, there was a span of 9 bases. CDR3 size: 13 residues. Germline V gene data show CDR1 as SGHDT and CDR2 as YYEEEE.

Only a few counts were recorded for this clone. This rearrangement joins TRBV19 to TRBJ2-5, with 13 bases fitting TRBD2. Trimming cost V 6 bases and J 3 bases; bases outside gene matches: 4. Germline-derived CDR1 and CDR2 are LNHDA and SQIVND (reference sequence). The CDR3 has 15 amino acids. CDR3 residues: CASSFGTSGEETQYF. As DNA, the CDR3 is TGTGCCAGTAGCTTTGGGACTAGCGGGGAAGAGACCCAGTACTTC.

This clone was seen a single time. J is TRBJ1-1 and V is TRBV5-4; D is ambiguous. V lost 2 bases, J lost 1 base, and 6 bases lay in between. CDR1 and CDR2 from the germline V gene are SGHNT and YYREEE (reference sequence). This CDR3 has 13 amino acids. The CDR3 reads CASSFYGNTEAFF. The CDR3 coding sequence is TGTGCCAGCAGCTTCTACGGGAACACTGAAGCTTTCTTT. Full variable domain (remainder filled in from reference TRBV5-4 and TRBJ1-1): ETGVTQSPTHLIKTRGQQVTLRCSSQSGHNTVSWYQQALGQGPQFIFQYYREEENGRGNFPPRFSGLQFPNYSSELNVNALELDDSALYLCASSFYGNTEAFFGQGTRLTVV.

This clone was recorded many times. The V gene is TRBV28, the J gene TRBJ2-7; tentatively, D is TRBD1 (6 bases). Per the germline V gene, CDR1 is MDHEN and CDR2 is SYDVKM. Trimming removed 6 bases from V and 4 bases from J, with 16 bases in between. This CDR3 has 14 amino acids. The CDR3 is CASRPGQFEYEQYF. The CDR3 bases are TGTGCCAGCAGGCCCGGACAGTTCGAGTACGAGCAGTACTTC.

The rearrangement links TRBV10-3 to TRBJ1-1; 7 bases fit TRBD1. CDR3 length: 15 residues. J was trimmed by 0 bases and V by 3 bases; bases with no gene match: 4. Germline CDR1 reads ENHRY; CDR2 reads SYGVKD. CDR3 region: CAISDRTGLNTEAFF. The CDR3 nucleotides read TGTGCCATCAGTGACCGGACAGGATTGAACACTGAAGCTTTCTTT.

Concerning this clone itself: The junction departs from germline at one end; a sequencing error may be responsible. The chain has TRBV20-1 and TRBJ2-1; TRBD2 aligns across 8 bases. CDR3 length: 16 residues. The germline V gene encodes CDR1 DFQATT and CDR2 SNEGSKA (reference sequence). CDR3 coding DNA: TGCAGTCCTAGTCCTAGCGGGCTTAGCTCCTACAATGAGCAGTTCTTC. This sequence encodes CSPSPSGLSSYNEQFF.

The chain joins TRBV12-3 or TRBV12-4 to TRBJ1-2; 10 nucleotides line up with TRBD1. With V trimmed by 5 bases and J by 8 bases, 5 bases remained unmatched. The CDR3 covers 13 residues. CDR3: CASSPDRGRGYTF. The DNA for the CDR3 is TGTGCCAGCAGTCCAGACAGGGGGCGCGGCTACACCTTC.

The chain recombines TRBV7-2 with TRBJ2-1; D is possibly TRBD1 (5 bases). This CDR3 contains 15 residues. V gave up 2 bases and J gave up 7 bases, with 15 bases separating them. Germline CDR1 reads SGHTA; CDR2 reads FQGNSA. CDR3: CASSLRGAEWNEQFF. The CDR3 DNA reads as TGTGCCAGCAGCTTAAGGGGCGCAGAGTGGAATGAGCAGTTCTTC. The whole variable domain, remainder taken from reference TRBV7-2 and TRBJ2-1, is GAGVSQSPSNKVTEKGKDVELRCDPISGHTALYWYRQSLGQGLEFLIYFQGNSAPDKSGLPSDRFSAERTGGSVSTLTIQRTQQEDSAVYLCASSLRGAEWNEQFFGPGTRLTVL.

This sequence joins TRBV7-2 and TRBJ1-2; 8 nucleotides line up with TRBD1. This CDR3 has 14 residues. With 5 bases clipped from V and 3 bases from J, the junction kept 5 bases outside the gene matches. Per the germline V gene, CDR1 is SGHTA and CDR2 is FQGNSA. Here the CDR3 reads CASSTKGQDYGYTF. In nucleotides, the CDR3 is TGTGCCAGCAGCACCAAGGGACAGGACTATGGCTACACCTTC.

This clone was seen a few times. This chain connects TRBV9 to TRBJ2-1; possibly TRBD1 for D (7 bases). The length of the CDR3 is 16 residues. Between the trimmed V and J ends, which lost 4 bases and 1 base, there was a span of 15 bases. Looked up from germline, CDR1 is SGDLS and CDR2 is YYNGEE. The CDR3 region has the DNA TGTGCCAGCAGCCTTACGACAGGGAGGTCCTACAATGAGCAGTTCTTC. Amino acid sequence: CASSLTTGRSYNEQFF.

This clone was found many times. This sequence joins TRBV7-2 and TRBJ1-1; D gene unclear. V lost 0 bases and J lost 0, with 5 bases in between. The germline CDR1 and CDR2 sequences are SGHTA and FQGNSA. The CDR3 is 14 residues long. The CDR3, as DNA: TGTGCCAGCAGCTTAGCGCAGGTGAACACTGAAGCTTTCTTT. Its translation is CASSLAQVNTEAFF.

The chain is built from TRBV7-6 and TRBJ1-2; D is perhaps TRBD1 (5 bases). The CDR3 runs to 13 residues. With 1 base removed from V and 2 bases from J, the gap between germline ends came to 5 bases. Germline assignment: CDR1 SGHVS and CDR2 FNYEAQ. The CDR3 nucleotides read TGTGCCAGCAGCTTAGAGGGGAACTATGGCTACACCTTC. Protein product: CASSLEGNYGYTF.